This T cell receptor beta chain was sequenced in a study of identical twins. From the 5' RACE reads, TCRdb called clonotypes with MiXCR, one entry per CDR3 protein. The data hold about 240,000 distinct CDR3 sequences, with more than 9.5% observed a single time. This clonotype was counted ten times or more. The germline gives CDR1 SGHRS, CDR2 YFSETQ. The CDR3 runs to 16 residues. The junction had 4 bases not matched to a gene; V was cut back by 0 bases and J by 3 bases. A further study also used this sample, focusing on yellow fever vaccine responses in identical twins.

Material: memory (CD45RO+) T cells sorted from blood. The chain combines TRBV5-1 with TRBJ2-1; 9 bases match TRBD2. The receptor comes from a woman aged 18 to 35 in good health. The CDR3 DNA follows: TGCGCCAGCAGCTTGGTAATAGCGGGAGACTACAATGAGCAGTTCTTC. It translates to CASSLVIAGDYNEQFF.